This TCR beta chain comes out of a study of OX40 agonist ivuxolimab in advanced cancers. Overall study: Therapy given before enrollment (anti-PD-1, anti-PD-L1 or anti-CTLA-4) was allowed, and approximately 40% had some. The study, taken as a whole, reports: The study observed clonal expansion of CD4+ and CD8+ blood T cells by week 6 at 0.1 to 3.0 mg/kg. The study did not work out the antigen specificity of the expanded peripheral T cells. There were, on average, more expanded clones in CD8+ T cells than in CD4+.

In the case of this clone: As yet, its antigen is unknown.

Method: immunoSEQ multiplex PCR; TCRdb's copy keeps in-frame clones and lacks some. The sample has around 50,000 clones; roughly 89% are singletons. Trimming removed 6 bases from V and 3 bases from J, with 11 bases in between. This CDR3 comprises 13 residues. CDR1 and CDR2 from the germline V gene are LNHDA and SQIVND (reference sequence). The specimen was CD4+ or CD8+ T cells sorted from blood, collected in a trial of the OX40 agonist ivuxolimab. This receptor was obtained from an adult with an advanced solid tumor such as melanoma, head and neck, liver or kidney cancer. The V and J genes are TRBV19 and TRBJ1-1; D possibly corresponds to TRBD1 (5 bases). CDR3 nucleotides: TGTGCCAGTAGGGCGGGACTTTACACTGAAGCTTTCTTT. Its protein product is CASRAGLYTEAFF.